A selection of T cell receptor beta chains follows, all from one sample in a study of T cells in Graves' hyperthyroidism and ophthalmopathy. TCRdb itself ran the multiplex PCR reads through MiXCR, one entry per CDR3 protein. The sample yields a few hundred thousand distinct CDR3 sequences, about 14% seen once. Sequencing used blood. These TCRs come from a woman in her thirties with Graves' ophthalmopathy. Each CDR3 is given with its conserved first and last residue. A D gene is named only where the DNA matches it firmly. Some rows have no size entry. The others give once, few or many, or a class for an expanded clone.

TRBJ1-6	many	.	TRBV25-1	TGTGCCAGCAGTGAATATGGGGGATTGGAGTCCTCACCCCTCCACTTT	CASSEYGGLESSPLHF
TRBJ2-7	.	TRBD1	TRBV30	TGTGCCTGGAGTACAGGGGGCTTATACGAGCAGTACTTC	CAWSTGGLYEQYF
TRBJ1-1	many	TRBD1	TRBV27	TGTGCCAGCAGACAGGACAGGAGAAACACTGAAGCTTTCTTT	CASRQDRRNTEAFF
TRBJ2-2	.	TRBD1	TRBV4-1	TGCGCCAGCAGCCAAAGGGGGCCGCACACCGGGGAGCTGTTTTTT	CASSQRGPHTGELFF
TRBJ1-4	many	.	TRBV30	TGTGCGTGGACGGTTGATAATGAAAAACTGTTTTTT	CAWTVDNEKLFF
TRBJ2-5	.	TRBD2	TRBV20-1	TGCAGTGCTGGACCGGGACTAGCGGGAAAACAAGAGACCCAGTACTTC	CSAGPGLAGKQETQYF
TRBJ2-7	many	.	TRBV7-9	TGTGCCAGCAGCTTAGTTGGTTCCCCCTACGAGCAGTACTTC	CASSLVGSPYEQYF
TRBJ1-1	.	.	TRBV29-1	TGCAGCGCCCGGACCACAGGGTCCCGGAGGGCTTTCTTT	CSARTTGSRRAFF
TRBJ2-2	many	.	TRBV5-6	TGTGCCAGCAGCTTTGTGAACACCGGGGAGCTGTTTTTT	CASSFVNTGELFF
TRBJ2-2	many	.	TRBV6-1	TGTGCCAGCAGTTCCACCCGGGGCACCGGGGAGCTGTTTTTT	CASSSTRGTGELFF
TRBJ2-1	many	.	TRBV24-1	TGTGCCACCAAGGCTGGGGGTACAAACAATGAGCAGTTCTTC	CATKAGGTNNEQFF
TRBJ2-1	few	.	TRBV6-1	TGTGCCAGCAGACCAACAGGGGAGGTCTACAATGAGCAGTTCTTC	CASRPTGEVYNEQFF
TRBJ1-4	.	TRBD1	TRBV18	TGTGCCAGCTCACCGTCGACAGGGTGGACTAATGAAAAACTGTTTTTT	CASSPSTGWTNEKLFF
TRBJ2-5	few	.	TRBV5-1	TGCGCCAGCAGCTACCGGTCGGCCGGGAGCTACCAAGAGACCCAGTACTTC	CASSYRSAGSYQETQYF
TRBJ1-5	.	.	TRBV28	TGTGCCAGCAGTTTAGTGGCAAGCAATCAGCCCCAGCATTTT	CASSLVASNQPQHF
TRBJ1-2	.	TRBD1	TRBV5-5	TGTGCCAGCAGCTCCCTCCAAGACAGGGGTGGAACTAACTATGGCTACACCTTC	CASSSLQDRGGTNYGYTF
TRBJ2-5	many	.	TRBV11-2	TGTGCCAGCAGCCAGGAGTCCGGGACACCCGAAGAGACCCAGTACTTC	CASSQESGTPEETQYF
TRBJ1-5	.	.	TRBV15	TGTGCCACAAGGGACCGTAATAGCAATCAGCCCCAGCATTTT	CATRDRNSNQPQHF
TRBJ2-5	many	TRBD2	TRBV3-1	TGTGCCAGCAGCATAGCGGGGGCTCCTGACTTGGAGACCCAGTACTTC	CASSIAGAPDLETQYF
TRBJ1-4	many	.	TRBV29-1	TGCAGCGTCCCGTCCCTGAGCGGTGAAAAACTGTTTTTT	CSVPSLSGEKLFF
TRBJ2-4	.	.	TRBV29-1	TGCAGCGTTCAGGAAAACATTCAGTACTTC	CSVQENIQYF
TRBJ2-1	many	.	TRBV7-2	TGTGCCAGCAGCTTAGGAGTTTTCAATGAGCAGTTCTTC	CASSLGVFNEQFF
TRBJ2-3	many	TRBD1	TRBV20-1	TGCAGTGCTCAAGGACAGGGGACTGGCACAGATACGCAGTATTTT	CSAQGQGTGTDTQYF
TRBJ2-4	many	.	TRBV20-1	TGCAGTGCTACCCCAGAGGACATTCAGTACTTC	CSATPEDIQYF
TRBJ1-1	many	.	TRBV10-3	TGTGCCATCAGTGTTGGGTCCTTTGGGGACACTGAAGCTTTCTTT	CAISVGSFGDTEAFF
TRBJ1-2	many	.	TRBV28	TGTGCCAGCAGTTCTCCACAGAACTACTATGGCTACACCTTC	CASSSPQNYYGYTF
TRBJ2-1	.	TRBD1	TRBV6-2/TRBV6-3	TGTGCCAGCAGTGTACAGGGGACATCCCACAATGAGCAGTTCTTC	CASSVQGTSHNEQFF
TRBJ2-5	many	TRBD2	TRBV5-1	TGCGCCAGCAAGACTAGCGGGGGGGCTGTCCGAGAGACCCAGTACTTC	CASKTSGGAVRETQYF
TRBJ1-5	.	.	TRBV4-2	TGTGCCAGCAGCCTTTATCTGGGGCAGCCCCAGCATTTT	CASSLYLGQPQHF
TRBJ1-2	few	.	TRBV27	TGTGCCAGCAGTTTTCAAGGGGGGCTCCCTAACTATGGCTACACCTTC	CASSFQGGLPNYGYTF
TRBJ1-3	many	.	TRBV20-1	TGCAGTGCTAGATCCGGAGTAGCCTCTGGAAACACCATATATTTT	CSARSGVASGNTIYF
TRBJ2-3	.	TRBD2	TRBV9	TGTGCCAGCAGCCATTCCCGCTGGGGGGGGAAGACAGATACGCAGTATTTT	CASSHSRWGGKTDTQYF
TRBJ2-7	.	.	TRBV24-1	TGTGCCACCAGTGATCATACCTACGAGCAGTACTTC	CATSDHTYEQYF
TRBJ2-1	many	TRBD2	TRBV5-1	TGCGCCAGCAGGTCCCTAGCGGGGGGGCATAACACCTACAATGAGCAGTTCTTC	CASRSLAGGHNTYNEQFF
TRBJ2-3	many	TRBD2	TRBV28	TGTGCCAGCAGTCTAAGCGGGGTTGATCCGGGTGGCACAGATACGCAGTATTTT	CASSLSGVDPGGTDTQYF
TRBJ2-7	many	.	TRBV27	TGTGCCAGCAGCCCAACCCGCAACAGGTGGAAACGGGGGGAGCAGTACTTC	CASSPTRNRWKRGEQYF
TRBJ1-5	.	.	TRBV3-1	TGTGCCAGCAGCCAAGATGCCAGGGGAGGTCAGCCCCAGCATTTT	CASSQDARGGQPQHF
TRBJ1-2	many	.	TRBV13	TGTGCCAGCAGCACCTCTAACTATGGCTACACCTTC	CASSTSNYGYTF